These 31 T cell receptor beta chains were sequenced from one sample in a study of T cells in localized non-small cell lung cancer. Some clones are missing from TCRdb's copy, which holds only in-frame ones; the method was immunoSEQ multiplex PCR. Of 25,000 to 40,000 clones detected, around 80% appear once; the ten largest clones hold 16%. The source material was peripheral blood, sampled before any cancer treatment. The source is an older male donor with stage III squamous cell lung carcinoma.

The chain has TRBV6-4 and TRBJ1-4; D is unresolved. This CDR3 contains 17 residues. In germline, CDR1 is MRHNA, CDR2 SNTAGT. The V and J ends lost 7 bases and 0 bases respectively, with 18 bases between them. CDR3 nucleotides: TGTGCCAGCATCCGAGTGGGATCGAGGTCAACTAATGAAAAACTGTTTTTT. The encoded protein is CASIRVGSRSTNEKLFF.

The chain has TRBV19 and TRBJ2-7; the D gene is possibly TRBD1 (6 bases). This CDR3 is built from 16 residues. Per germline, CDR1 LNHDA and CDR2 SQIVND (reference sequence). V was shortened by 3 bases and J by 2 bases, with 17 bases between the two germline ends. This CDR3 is CASSILLQGHTYEQYF. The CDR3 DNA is TGTGCCAGTAGTATCCTCCTCCAGGGACACACCTACGAGCAGTACTTC.

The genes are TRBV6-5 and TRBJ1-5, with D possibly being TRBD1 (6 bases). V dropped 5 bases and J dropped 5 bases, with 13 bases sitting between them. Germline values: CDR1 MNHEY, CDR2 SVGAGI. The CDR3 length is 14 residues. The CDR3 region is CASSRGGTDQPQHF. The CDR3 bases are TGTGCCAGCAGTAGGGGGGGAACGGATCAGCCCCAGCATTTT.

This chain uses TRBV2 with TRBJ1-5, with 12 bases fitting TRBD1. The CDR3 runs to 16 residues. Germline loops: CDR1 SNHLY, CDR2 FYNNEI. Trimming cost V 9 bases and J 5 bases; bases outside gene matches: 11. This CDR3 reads CASRGQGANVDQPQHF. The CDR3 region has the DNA TGTGCCAGTAGGGGACAGGGGGCAAACGTGGATCAGCCCCAGCATTTT.

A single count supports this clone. The chain's CDR3 is CASSPPGQPQHF. The CDR3 DNA reads as TGTGCCAGCAGTCCACCAGGGCAGCCCCAGCATTTT. The chain employs TRBV6-6 and TRBJ1-5; a weak D match, TRBD1 (5 bases). The CDR3 length is 12 residues. From germline, CDR1 is MNHNY and CDR2 SVGAGI (reference sequence). The V gene lost 5 bases and the J gene lost 7 bases, with 9 bases spanning the gap.

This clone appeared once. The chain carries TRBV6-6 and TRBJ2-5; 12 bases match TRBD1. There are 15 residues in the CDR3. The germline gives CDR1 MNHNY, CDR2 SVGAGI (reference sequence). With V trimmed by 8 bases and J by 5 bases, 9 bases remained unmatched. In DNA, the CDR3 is TGTGCCAGCTCGACGGGACAGGGGGCTTTGGAGACCCAGTACTTC. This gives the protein CASSTGQGALETQYF.

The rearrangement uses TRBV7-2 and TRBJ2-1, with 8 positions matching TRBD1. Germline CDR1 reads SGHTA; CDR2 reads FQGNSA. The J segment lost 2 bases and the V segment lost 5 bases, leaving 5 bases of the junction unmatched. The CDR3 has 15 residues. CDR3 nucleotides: TGTGCCAGCAGCCTAATGACAGGGGCCTACAATGAGCAGTTCTTC. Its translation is CASSLMTGAYNEQFF.

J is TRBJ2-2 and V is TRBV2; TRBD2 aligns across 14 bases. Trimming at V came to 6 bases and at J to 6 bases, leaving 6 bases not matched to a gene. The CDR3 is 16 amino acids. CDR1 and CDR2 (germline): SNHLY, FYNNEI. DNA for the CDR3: TGTGCCAGCAGCGAGGGACTAGCGGGGGTCTCCGGGGAGCTGTTTTTT. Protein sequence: CASSEGLAGVSGELFF.

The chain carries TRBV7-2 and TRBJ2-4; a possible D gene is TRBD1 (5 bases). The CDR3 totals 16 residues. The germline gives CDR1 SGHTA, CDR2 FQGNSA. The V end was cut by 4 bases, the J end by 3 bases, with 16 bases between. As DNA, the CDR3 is TGTGCCAGCAGCTCCCTCAGGGTGAATGACAAAAACATTCAGTACTTC. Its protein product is CASSSLRVNDKNIQYF.

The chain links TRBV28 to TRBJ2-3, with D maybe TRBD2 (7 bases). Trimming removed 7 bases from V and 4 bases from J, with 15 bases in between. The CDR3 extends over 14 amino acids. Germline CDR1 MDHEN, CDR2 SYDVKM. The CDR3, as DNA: TGTGCCAGCAAGGGGGGGAGGCTGTCAGATACGCAGTATTTT. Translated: CASKGGRLSDTQYF.

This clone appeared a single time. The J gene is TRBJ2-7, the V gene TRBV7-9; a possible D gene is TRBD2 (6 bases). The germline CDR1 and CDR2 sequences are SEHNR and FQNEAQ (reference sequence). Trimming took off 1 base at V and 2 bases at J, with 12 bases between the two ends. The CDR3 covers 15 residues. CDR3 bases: TGTGCCAGCAGCTTAGGGGGCGGGGCAGCCTACGAGCAGTACTTC. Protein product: CASSLGGGAAYEQYF.

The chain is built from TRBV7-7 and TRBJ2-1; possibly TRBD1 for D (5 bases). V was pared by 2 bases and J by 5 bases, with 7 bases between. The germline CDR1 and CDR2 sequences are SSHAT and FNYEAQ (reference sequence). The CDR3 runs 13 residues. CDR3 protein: CASSLLGDNEQFF. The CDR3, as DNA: TGTGCCAGCAGCTTATTAGGGGACAATGAGCAGTTCTTC.

Here the CDR3 DNA reads TGTGCCAGCAGCTTGTATGGACTAGCGGGACCCGGGGAGCTGTTTTTT. Its translation is CASSLYGLAGPGELFF. The chain is built from TRBV7-6 and TRBJ2-2, with TRBD2 identical over 12 bases. Trimming at V came to 3 bases and at J to 6 bases, leaving 5 bases not matched to a gene. The CDR3 has 16 residues. Germline values: CDR1 SGHVS, CDR2 FNYEAQ.

CDR3 nucleotide sequence: TGTGCCAGCAGCCCCGGAGTACTAGCTAACTATGGCTACACCTTC. This translates into CASSPGVLANYGYTF. The chain joins TRBV7-8 to TRBJ1-2; D unclear. Trimming pared 5 bases from V and 0 bases from J, leaving 13 bases between. CDR1 is SGHVS and CDR2 is FQNEAQ in the germline V gene. The CDR3 consists of 15 residues.

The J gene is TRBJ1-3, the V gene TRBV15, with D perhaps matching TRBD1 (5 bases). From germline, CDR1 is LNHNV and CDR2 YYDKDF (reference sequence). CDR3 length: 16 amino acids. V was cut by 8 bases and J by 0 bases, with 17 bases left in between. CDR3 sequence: CATATGPPPSGNTIYF. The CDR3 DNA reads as TGTGCCACCGCAACAGGTCCTCCTCCCTCTGGAAACACCATATATTTT.

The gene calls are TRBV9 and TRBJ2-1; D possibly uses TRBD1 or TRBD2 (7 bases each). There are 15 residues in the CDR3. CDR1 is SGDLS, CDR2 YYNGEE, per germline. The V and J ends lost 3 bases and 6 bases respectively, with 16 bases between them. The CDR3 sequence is CASSGQGGLGNEQFF. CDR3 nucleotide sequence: TGTGCCAGCAGCGGGCAGGGGGGGCTAGGCAATGAGCAGTTCTTC. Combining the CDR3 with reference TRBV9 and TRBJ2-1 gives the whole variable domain DSGVTQTPKHLITATGQRVTLRCSPRSGDLSVYWYQQSLDQGLQFLIQYYNGEERAKGNILERFSAQQFPDLHSELNLSSLELGDSALYFCASSGQGGLGNEQFFGPGTRLTVL.

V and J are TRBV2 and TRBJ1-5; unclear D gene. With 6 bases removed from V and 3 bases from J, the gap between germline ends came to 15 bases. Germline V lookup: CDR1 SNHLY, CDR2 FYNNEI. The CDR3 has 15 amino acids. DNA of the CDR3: TGTGCCAGCAGGTCTTCAACAGACCTCAATCAGCCCCAGCATTTT. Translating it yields CASRSSTDLNQPQHF.

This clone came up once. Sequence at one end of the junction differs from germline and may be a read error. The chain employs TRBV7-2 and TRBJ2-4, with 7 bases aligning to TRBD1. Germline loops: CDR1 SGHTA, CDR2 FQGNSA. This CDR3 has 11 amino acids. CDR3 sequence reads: CASSLAGTESF. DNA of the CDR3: TGTGCCAGCAGCTTAGCGGGGACAGAGTCGTTC. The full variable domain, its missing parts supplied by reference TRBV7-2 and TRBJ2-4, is GAGVSQSPSNKVTEKGKDVELRCDPISGHTALYWYRQSLGQGLEFLIYFQGNSAPDKSGLPSDRFSAERTGGSVSTLTIQRTQQEDSAVYLCASSLAGTESFGAGTRLSVL.

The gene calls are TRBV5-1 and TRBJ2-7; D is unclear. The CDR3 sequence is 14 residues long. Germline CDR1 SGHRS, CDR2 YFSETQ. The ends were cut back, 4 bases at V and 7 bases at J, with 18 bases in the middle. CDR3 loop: CASSLLGLMGEQYF. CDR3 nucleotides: TGCGCCAGCAGCCTCCTTGGGCTCATGGGGGAGCAGTACTTC. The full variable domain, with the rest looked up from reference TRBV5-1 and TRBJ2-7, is KAGVTQTPRYLIKTRGQQVTLSCSPISGHRSVSWYQQTPGQGLQFLFEYFSETQRNKGNFPGRFSGRQFSNSRSEMNVSTLELGDSALYLCASSLLGLMGEQYFGPGTRLTVT.

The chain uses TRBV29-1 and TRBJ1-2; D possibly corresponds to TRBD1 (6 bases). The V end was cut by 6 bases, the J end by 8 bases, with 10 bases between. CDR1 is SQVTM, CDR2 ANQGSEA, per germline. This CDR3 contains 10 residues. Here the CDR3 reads CSVGDKGYTF. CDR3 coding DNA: TGCAGCGTCGGGGACAAAGGCTACACCTTC.

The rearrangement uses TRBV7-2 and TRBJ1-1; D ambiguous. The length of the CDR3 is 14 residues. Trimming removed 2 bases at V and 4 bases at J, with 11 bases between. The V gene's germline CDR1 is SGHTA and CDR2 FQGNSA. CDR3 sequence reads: CASSLTRWGTEAFF. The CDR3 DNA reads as TGTGCCAGCAGCTTAACGAGATGGGGCACTGAAGCTTTCTTT.

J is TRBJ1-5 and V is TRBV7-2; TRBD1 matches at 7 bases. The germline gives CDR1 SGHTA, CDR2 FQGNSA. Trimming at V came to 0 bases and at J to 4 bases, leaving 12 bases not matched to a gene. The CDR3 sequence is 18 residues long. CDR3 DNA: TGTGCCAGCAGCTTAGCCGGTGGCAGGGGGTTTTCAAATCAGCCCCAGCATTTT. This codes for CASSLAGGRGFSNQPQHF.

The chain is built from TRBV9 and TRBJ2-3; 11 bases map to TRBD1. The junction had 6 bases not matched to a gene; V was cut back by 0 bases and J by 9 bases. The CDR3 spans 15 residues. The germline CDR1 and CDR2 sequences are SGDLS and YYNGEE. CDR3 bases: TGTGCCAGCAGCGTAGGTGGGACAGGGGGATCGACGCAGTATTTT. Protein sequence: CASSVGGTGGSTQYF.

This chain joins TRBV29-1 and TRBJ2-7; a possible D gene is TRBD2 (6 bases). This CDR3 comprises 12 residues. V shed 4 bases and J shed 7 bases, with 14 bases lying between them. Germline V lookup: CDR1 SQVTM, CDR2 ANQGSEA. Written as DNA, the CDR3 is TGCAGCGTTGCTTACAGTCGGGGGGAGCAGTACTTC. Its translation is CSVAYSRGEQYF.

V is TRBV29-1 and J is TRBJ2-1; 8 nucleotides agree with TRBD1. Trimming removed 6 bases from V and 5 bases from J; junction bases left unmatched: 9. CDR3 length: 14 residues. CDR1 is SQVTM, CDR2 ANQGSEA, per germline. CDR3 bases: TGCAGCGTCGTGGCCGACAGGGGAGACAATGAGCAGTTCTTC. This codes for CSVVADRGDNEQFF.

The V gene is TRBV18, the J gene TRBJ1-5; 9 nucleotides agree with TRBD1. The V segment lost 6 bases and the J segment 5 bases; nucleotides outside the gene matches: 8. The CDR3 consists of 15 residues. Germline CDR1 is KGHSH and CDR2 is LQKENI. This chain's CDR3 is CASSPTGGADQPQHF. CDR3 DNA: TGTGCCAGCTCTCCAACAGGGGGCGCAGATCAGCCCCAGCATTTT.

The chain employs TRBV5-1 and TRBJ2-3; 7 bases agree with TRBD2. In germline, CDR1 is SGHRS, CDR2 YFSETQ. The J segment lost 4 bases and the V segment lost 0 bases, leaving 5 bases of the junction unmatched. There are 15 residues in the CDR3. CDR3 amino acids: CASSLVAGESDTQYF. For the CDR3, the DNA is TGCGCCAGCAGCTTGGTTGCGGGAGAATCAGATACGCAGTATTTT.

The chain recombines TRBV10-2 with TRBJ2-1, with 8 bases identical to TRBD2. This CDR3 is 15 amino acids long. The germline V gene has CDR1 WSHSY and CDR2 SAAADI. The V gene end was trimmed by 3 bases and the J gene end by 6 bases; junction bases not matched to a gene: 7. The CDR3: CASSEGLASVNEQFF. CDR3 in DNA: TGCGCCAGCAGTGAAGGACTAGCCAGCGTCAATGAGCAGTTCTTC.

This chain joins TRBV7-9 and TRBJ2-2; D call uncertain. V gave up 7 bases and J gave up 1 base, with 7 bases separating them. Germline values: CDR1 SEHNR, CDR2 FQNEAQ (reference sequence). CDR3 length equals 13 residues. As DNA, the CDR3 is TGTGCCAGCATCCCCTGGAACACCGGGGAGCTGTTTTTT. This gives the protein CASIPWNTGELFF.

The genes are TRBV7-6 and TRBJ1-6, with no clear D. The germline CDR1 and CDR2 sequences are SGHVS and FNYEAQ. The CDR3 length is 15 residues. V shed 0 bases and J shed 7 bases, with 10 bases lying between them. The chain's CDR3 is CASSLAAGPNSPLHF. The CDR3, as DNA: TGTGCCAGCAGCTTAGCGGCTGGCCCGAATTCACCCCTCCACTTT.

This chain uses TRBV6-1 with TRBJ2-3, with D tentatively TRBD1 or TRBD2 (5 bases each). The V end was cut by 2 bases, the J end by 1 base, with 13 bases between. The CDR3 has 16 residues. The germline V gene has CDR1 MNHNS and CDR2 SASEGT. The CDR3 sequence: CASSELGALGTDTQYF. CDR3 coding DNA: TGTGCCAGCAGTGAACTCGGGGCGCTTGGCACAGATACGCAGTATTTT.